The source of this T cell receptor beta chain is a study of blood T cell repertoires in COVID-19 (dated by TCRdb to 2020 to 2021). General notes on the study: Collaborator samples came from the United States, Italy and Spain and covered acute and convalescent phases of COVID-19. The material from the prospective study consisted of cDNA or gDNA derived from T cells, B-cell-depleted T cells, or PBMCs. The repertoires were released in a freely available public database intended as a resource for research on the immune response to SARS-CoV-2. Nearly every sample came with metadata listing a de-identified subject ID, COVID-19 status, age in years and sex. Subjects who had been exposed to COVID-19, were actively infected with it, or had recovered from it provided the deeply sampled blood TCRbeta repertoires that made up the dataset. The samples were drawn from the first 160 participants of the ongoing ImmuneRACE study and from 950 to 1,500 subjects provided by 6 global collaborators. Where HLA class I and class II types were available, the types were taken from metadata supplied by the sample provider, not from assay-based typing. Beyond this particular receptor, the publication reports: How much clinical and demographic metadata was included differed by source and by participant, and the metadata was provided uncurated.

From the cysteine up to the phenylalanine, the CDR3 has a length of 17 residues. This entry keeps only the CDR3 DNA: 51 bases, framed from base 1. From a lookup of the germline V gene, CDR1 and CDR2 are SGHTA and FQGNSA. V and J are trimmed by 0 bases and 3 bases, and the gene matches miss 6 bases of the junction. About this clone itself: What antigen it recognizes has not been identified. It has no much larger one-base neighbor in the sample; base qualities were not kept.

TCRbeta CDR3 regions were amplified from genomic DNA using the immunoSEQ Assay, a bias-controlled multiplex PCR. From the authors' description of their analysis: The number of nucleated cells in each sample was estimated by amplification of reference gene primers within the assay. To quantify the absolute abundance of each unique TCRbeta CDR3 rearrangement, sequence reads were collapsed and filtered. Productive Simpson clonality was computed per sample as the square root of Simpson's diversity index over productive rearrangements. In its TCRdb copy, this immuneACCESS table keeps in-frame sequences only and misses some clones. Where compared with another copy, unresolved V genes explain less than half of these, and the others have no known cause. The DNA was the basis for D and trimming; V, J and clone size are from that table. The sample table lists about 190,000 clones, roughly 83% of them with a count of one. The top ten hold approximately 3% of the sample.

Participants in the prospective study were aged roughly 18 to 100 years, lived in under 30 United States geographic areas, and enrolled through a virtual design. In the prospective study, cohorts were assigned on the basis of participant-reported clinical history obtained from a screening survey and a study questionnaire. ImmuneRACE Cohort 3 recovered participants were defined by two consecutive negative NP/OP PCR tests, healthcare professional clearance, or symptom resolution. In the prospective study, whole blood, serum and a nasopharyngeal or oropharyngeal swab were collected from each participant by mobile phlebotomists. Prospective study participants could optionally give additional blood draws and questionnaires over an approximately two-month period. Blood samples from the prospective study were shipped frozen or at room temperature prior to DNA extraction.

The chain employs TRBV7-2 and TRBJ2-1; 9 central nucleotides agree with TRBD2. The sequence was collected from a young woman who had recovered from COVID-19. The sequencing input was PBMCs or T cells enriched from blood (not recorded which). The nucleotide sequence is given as TGTGCCAGCAGCTTAGCCGGTGGAGCGGGGGGCTACAATGAGCAGTTCTTC. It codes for CASSLAGGAGGYNEQFF.